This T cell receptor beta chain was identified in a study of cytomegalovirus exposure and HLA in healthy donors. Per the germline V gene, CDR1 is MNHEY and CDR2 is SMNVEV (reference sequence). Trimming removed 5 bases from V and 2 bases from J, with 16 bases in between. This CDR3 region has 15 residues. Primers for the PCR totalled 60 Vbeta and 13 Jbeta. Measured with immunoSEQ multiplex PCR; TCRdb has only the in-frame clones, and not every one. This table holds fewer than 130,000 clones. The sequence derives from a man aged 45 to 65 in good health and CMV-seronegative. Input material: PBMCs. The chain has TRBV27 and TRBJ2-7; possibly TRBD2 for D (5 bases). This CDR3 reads CASSPRLSGAYEQYF. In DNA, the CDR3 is TGTGCCAGCAGTCCCCGTCTGAGCGGCGCCTACGAGCAGTACTTC.